These 26 T cell receptor beta chains share one sample of origin, sequenced in a study of T cells in localized non-small cell lung cancer. Assay used: immunoSEQ multiplex PCR; TCRdb lists only in-frame clones, some missing. Altogether about 41,000 clones are present, 75% to 85% being singletons, with the ten largest covering 7.5% to 8%. Sample: PBMCs, taken before any cancer treatment. Receptor source: a man aged 40 to 75 with stage II lung adenocarcinoma.

The chain carries TRBV2 and TRBJ2-7; the D is unclear. The CDR3 covers 14 residues. V dropped 1 base and J dropped 5 bases, with 12 bases sitting between them. Germline V gene lookup returns CDR1 SNHLY and CDR2 FYNNEI. The CDR3 DNA is TGTGCCAGCAGTGAAGTCCGAGGCCAAAACGAGCAGTACTTC. It encodes CASSEVRGQNEQYF.

The chain uses TRBV27 and TRBJ1-1, with D hard to call. V gave up 3 bases and J gave up 1 base, with 12 bases separating them. The CDR3 has 15 amino acids. Germline V CDR1 and CDR2: MNHEY, SMNVEV (reference sequence). The CDR3 sequence: CASSLGSQANTEAFF. CDR3 sequence (DNA): TGTGCCAGCAGTTTGGGGTCGCAAGCGAACACTGAAGCTTTCTTT.

The chain carries TRBV9 and TRBJ2-1, with 9 bases fitting TRBD1. Germline assignment: CDR1 SGDLS and CDR2 YYNGEE. The CDR3 has 16 residues. V shed 0 bases and J 7 bases; nucleotides not matched to a gene: 8. CDR3 residues: CASSVASDRGWNEQFF. CDR3 nucleotide sequence: TGTGCCAGCAGCGTAGCTTCAGACAGGGGGTGGAATGAGCAGTTCTTC.

J is TRBJ2-1 and V is TRBV6-6, with TRBD2 identical over 8 bases. Germline CDR1 reads MNHNY; CDR2 reads SVGAGI (reference sequence). CDR3 length equals 13 residues. The V segment lost 7 bases and the J segment 8 bases; nucleotides outside the gene matches: 7. CDR3 amino acids: CASTREGGYEQFF. DNA for the CDR3: TGTGCCAGCACTCGGGAGGGCGGGTATGAGCAGTTCTTC.

The chain recombines TRBV11-2 with TRBJ1-1, with D unresolved. In germline, CDR1 is SGHAT, CDR2 FQNNGV. This CDR3 is built from 14 residues. With 5 bases removed from V and 4 bases from J, the gap between germline ends came to 14 bases. CDR3 sequence: CASSRGISGTEAFF. The CDR3 DNA is TGTGCCAGCAGCCGTGGGATCTCGGGCACTGAAGCTTTCTTT.

The rearrangement uses TRBV19 and TRBJ2-7; TRBD1 agrees at 11 bases. The CDR3 contains 15 residues. Trimming removed 3 bases from V and 2 bases from J; junction bases left unmatched: 3. Looked up from germline, CDR1 is LNHDA and CDR2 is SQIVND (reference sequence). CDR3 DNA: TGTGCCAGTAGTATTTCGGGACAGGGGGCCTACGAGCAGTACTTC. This encodes CASSISGQGAYEQYF. The variable domain in full, completed from reference TRBV19 and TRBJ2-7, reads DGGITQSPKYLFRKEGQNVTLSCEQNLNHDAMYWYRQDPGQGLRLIYYSQIVNDFQKGDIAEGYSVSREKKESFPLTVTSAQKNPTAFYLCASSISGQGAYEQYFGPGTRLTVT.

The chain combines TRBV6-1 with TRBJ1-1, with a possible D match to TRBD1 (5 bases). Deletions cut 8 bases from V and 5 bases from J, with 15 bases between. Germline CDR1 and CDR2: MNHNS and SASEGT. This CDR3 has 13 amino acids. CDR3 DNA sequence: TGTGCCAGCCGGGACGGCTGGGGGACTGAAGCTTTCTTT. Residues: CASRDGWGTEAFF.

V and J are TRBV14 and TRBJ1-6, with 9 bases aligning to TRBD1. There are 14 residues in the CDR3. V gave up 4 bases and J gave up 7 bases; unmatched junction bases: 2. The germline gives CDR1 SGHDN, CDR2 FVKESK. DNA for the CDR3: TGTGCCAGCAGCCCCGGGACAGGGAATTCACCCCTCCACTTT. Protein: CASSPGTGNSPLHF.

The chain uses TRBV27 and TRBJ2-5; D remains unclear. The CDR3 runs to 13 residues. The V end was cut by 3 bases, the J end by 2 bases, with 7 bases between. Germline V lookup: CDR1 MNHEY, CDR2 SMNVEV (reference sequence). The CDR3 coding sequence is TGTGCCAGCAGTTTCACGGATCAAGAGACCCAGTACTTC. It translates to CASSFTDQETQYF.

The gene calls are TRBV20-1 and TRBJ2-5; no firm D call. The CDR3 is made up of 11 amino acids. Germline V gives CDR1 DFQATT, CDR2 SNEGSKA (reference sequence). The V gene lost 4 bases and the J gene lost 2 bases, with 5 bases spanning the gap. The DNA of the CDR3 is TGCAGTGCTAACAGACAAGAGACCCAGTACTTC. It specifies CSANRQETQYF.

The V call is TRBV19, the J call TRBJ2-1; TRBD1 matches at 11 bases. The CDR3 contains 16 residues. Germline trimming cut 3 bases from V and 3 bases from J; bases unmatched to any gene: 4. Germline CDR1 reads LNHDA; CDR2 reads SQIVND (reference sequence). As DNA, the CDR3 is TGTGCCAGTAGTATCGCGGGACAGGGGGTCTACAATGAGCAGTTCTTC. Translated: CASSIAGQGVYNEQFF. Supplemented by reference TRBV19 and TRBJ2-1, the full variable domain reads DGGITQSPKYLFRKEGQNVTLSCEQNLNHDAMYWYRQDPGQGLRLIYYSQIVNDFQKGDIAEGYSVSREKKESFPLTVTSAQKNPTAFYLCASSIAGQGVYNEQFFGPGTRLTVL.

The rearrangement uses TRBV11-2 and TRBJ2-1, with 9 bases matching TRBD2. V lost 0 bases to trimming and J lost 15 bases; unmatched junction nucleotides: 9. The germline V gene has CDR1 SGHAT and CDR2 FQNNGV. The CDR3 length is 14 residues. The CDR3 DNA reads as TGTGCCAGCAGCTTAGATCTATTAGCGGGGGCCCTGTTCTTC. It translates to CASSLDLLAGALFF.

In its sample, this clone was seen once. The chain has TRBV9 and TRBJ2-4; 10 bases line up with TRBD2. The ends lost 4 bases at V and 8 bases at J; junction bases unmatched: 6. CDR1 is SGDLS and CDR2 is YYNGEE in the germline V gene. The CDR3 consists of 14 residues. The CDR3 DNA sequence: TGTGCCAGCAGCCCGCGAGCGGGAGGGGACATTCAGTACTTC. Translation: CASSPRAGGDIQYF. The full variable domain, completed using reference TRBV9 and TRBJ2-4, is DSGVTQTPKHLITATGQRVTLRCSPRSGDLSVYWYQQSLDQGLQFLIQYYNGEERAKGNILERFSAQQFPDLHSELNLSSLELGDSALYFCASSPRAGGDIQYFGAGTRLSVL.

The rearrangement links TRBV2 to TRBJ2-5; D is uncertain. Germline V gene lookup returns CDR1 SNHLY and CDR2 FYNNEI. Trimming shortened V by 1 base and J by 4 bases, and 13 bases separated the two germline ends. CDR3 length equals 15 residues. The DNA for the CDR3 is TGTGCCAGCAGTGAAGGGTTAGGCTTAGGAGAGACCCAGTACTTC. Its protein is CASSEGLGLGETQYF.

This clone was counted a single time. The DNA for the CDR3 is TGCGCCAGCAGCTTGACCTTGTCGAACACCGGGGAGCTGTTTTTT. Translated: CASSLTLSNTGELFF. The chain links TRBV5-1 to TRBJ2-2; D is ambiguous. This CDR3 spans 15 amino acids. V lost 1 base and J 0 bases, leaving 7 bases between the germline ends. Germline lookup yields CDR1 SGHRS and CDR2 YFSETQ.

The chain combines TRBV19 with TRBJ1-3; D uncertain. Trimming left V 7 bases short and J 4 bases short, with 8 bases between. CDR3 length: 12 residues. From germline, CDR1 is LNHDA and CDR2 SQIVND (reference sequence). The CDR3 coding sequence is TGTGCCAGTACCGGGAACGGAAACACCATATATTTT. This translates into CASTGNGNTIYF.

The rearrangement links TRBV6-5 to TRBJ1-2; TRBD1 might be the D (6 bases). Germline V gene sequence: CDR1 MNHEY, CDR2 SVGAGI. Trimming stripped 6 bases from V and 4 bases from J, with 15 bases between. The CDR3 sequence is 14 residues long. The CDR3 reads CASSRQDLLYGYTF. DNA of the CDR3: TGTGCCAGCAGCCGACAGGACCTTCTCTATGGCTACACCTTC.

J is TRBJ2-3 and V is TRBV5-1; D gene ambiguous. V was pared by 0 bases and J by 3 bases, with 8 bases between. The length of the CDR3 is 14 residues. Germline lookup yields CDR1 SGHRS and CDR2 YFSETQ. In DNA form, the CDR3 reads TGCGCCAGCAGCTTGGCAGGTGGGACAGATACGCAGTATTTT. Translating it yields CASSLAGGTDTQYF.

The chain is built from TRBV18 and TRBJ1-2; possibly TRBD1 for D (5 bases). In germline, CDR1 is KGHSH, CDR2 LQKENI. V lost 0 bases to trimming and J lost 0 bases, with 14 bases between them. This CDR3 contains 17 residues. The CDR3 here is CASSPPDGHGSNYGYTF. In nucleotides, the CDR3 is TGTGCCAGCTCACCACCGGACGGACATGGGTCTAACTATGGCTACACCTTC.

This clone is medium-sized within its sample. The chain carries TRBV2 and TRBJ2-5, with D unresolved. The CDR3 runs to 12 residues. Between the trimmed V and J ends, which lost 6 bases and 5 bases, there was a span of 10 bases. In germline, CDR1 is SNHLY, CDR2 FYNNEI. The CDR3 nucleotides read TGTGCCAGCAGCAGATCGACGGAGACCCAGTACTTC. Protein product: CASSRSTETQYF.

The chain carries TRBV7-2 and TRBJ2-5; TRBD1 matches at 8 bases. With V trimmed by 1 base and J by 5 bases, 9 bases remained unmatched. Germline CDR1 SGHTA, CDR2 FQGNSA. CDR3 length: 16 residues. The CDR3 spells CASSLEVRTGRETQYF. CDR3 DNA sequence: TGTGCCAGCAGCTTAGAAGTACGGACAGGGAGGGAGACCCAGTACTTC.

V usage is TRBV27 and J usage is TRBJ2-7; D call uncertain. V lost 6 bases, J lost 0 bases, and 9 bases lay in between. The V gene's germline CDR1 is MNHEY and CDR2 SMNVEV (reference sequence). The CDR3 length is 13 residues. The CDR3 reads CASRSDGSYEQYF. The CDR3 coding sequence is TGTGCCAGCAGAAGCGACGGCTCCTACGAGCAGTACTTC.

The V call is TRBV19, the J call TRBJ2-6; D remains unclear. Trimming stripped 3 bases from V and 2 bases from J, with 14 bases between. This CDR3 spans 17 amino acids. The V gene's germline CDR1 is LNHDA and CDR2 SQIVND (reference sequence). CDR3 amino acids: CASSISPKWAGANVLTF. The CDR3 nucleotides read TGTGCCAGTAGTATTTCACCTAAATGGGCTGGGGCCAACGTCCTGACTTTC.

The V gene is TRBV11-2, the J gene TRBJ1-1, with D unclear. Germline V gene lookup returns CDR1 SGHAT and CDR2 FQNNGV. This CDR3 spans 15 amino acids. Trimming cost V 0 bases and J 0 bases, with 8 bases left between them. Here the CDR3 DNA reads TGTGCCAGCAGCTTAGATGACGGCTTGAACACTGAAGCTTTCTTT. Protein product: CASSLDDGLNTEAFF.

This clone occurred a few times. The genes are TRBV14 and TRBJ1-1; perhaps TRBD1 as D (5 bases). The CDR3 spans 15 residues. Per the germline V gene, CDR1 is SGHDN and CDR2 is FVKESK. V was clipped by 2 bases and J by 3 bases, with 13 bases between them. CDR3 sequence reads: CASSQTRSRDTEAFF. CDR3 nucleotides: TGTGCCAGCAGCCAAACCAGGTCCAGGGACACTGAAGCTTTCTTT.

V and J are TRBV7-8 and TRBJ2-1, with D unresolved. This CDR3 comprises 10 residues. CDR1 is SGHVS, CDR2 FQNEAQ, per germline. Trimming removed 5 bases from V and 10 bases from J, with 6 bases in between. DNA for the CDR3: TGTGCCAGCAGCATAAGGGAGCAGTTCTTC. It encodes CASSIREQFF.